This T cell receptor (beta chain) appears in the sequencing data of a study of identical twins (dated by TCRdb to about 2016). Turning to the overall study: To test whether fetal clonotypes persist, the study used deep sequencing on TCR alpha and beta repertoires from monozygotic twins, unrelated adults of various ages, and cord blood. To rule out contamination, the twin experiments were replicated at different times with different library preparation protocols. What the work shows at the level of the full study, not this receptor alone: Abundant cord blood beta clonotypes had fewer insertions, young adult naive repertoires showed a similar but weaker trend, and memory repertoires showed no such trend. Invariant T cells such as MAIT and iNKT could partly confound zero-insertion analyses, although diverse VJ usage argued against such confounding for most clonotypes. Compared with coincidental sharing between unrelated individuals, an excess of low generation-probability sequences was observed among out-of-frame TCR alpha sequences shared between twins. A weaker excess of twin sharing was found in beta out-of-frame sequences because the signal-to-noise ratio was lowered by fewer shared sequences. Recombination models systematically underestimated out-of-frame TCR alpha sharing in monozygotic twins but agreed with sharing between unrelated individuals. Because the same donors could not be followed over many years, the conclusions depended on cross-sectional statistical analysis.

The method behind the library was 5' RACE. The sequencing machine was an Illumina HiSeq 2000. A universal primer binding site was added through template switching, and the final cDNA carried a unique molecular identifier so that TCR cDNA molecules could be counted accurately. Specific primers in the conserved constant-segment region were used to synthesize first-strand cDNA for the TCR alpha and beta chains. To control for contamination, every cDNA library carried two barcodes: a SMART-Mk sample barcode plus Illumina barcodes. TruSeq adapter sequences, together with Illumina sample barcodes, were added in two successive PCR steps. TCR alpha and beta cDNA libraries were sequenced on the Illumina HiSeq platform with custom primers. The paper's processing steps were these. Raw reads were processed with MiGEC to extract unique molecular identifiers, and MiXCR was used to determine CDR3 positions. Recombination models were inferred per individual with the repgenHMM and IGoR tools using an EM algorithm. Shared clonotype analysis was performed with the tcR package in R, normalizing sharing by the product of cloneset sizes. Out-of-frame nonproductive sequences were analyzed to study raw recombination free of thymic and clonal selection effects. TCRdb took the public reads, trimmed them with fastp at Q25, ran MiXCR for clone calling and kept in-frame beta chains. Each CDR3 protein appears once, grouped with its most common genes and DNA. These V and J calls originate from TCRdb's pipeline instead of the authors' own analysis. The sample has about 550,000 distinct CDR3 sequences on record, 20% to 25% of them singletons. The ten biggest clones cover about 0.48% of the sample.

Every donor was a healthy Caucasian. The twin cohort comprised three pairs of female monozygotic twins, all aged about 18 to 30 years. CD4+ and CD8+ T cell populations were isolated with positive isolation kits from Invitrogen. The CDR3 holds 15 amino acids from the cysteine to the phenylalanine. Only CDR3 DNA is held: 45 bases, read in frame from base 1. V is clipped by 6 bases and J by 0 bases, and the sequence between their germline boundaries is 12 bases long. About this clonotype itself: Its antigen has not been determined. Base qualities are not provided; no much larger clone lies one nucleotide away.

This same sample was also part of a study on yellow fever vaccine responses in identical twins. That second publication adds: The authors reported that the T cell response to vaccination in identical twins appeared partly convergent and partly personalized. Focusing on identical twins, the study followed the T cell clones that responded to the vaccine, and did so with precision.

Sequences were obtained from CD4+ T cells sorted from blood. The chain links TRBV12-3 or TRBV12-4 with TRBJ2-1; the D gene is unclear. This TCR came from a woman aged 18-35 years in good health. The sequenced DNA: TGTGCCAGCAGCAGAGATCCAGGCTCCTACAATGAGCAGTTCTTC. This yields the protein CASSRDPGSYNEQFF.